This is a list of T cell receptor beta chains from one sample in a study of T cell clonotyping in hematopoietic cell transplantation. Repertoires were generated with immunoSEQ multiplex PCR, while TCRdb's copy carries only in-frame clones and drops some. This sample carries 6,500 or so clones, under 98% of them seen once, and the ten largest clones take 15% to 17%. The material was peripheral blood mononuclear cells, obtained before stem cell transplant. These receptors were collected from a man between 70 and 80 years old with acute myeloid leukemia. Some clones in this sample may be carry-over from other donors' samples. CDR3s include the opening cysteine and the closing phenylalanine or tryptophan. Fields, in order: CDR3 DNA, CDR3 protein, clone size, V gene, D gene, J gene. A D gene is named only where the DNA matches it firmly. Some rows mark clone size as missing; the rest say once, few, many or name a class of expanded clone.

TGTGCCTGGAGTGTAAGGTTTACCGACTATGGCTACACCTTC	CAWSVRFTDYGYTF	.	TRBV30	.	TRBJ1-2
TGTGCCAGCAGTTACGTCCAGGGGGTTGTCGCTGAAGCTTTCTTT	CASSYVQGVVAEAFF	.	TRBV6-5	TRBD1	TRBJ1-1
TGCGCCAGCAGCGGACAGGAAGGGTATGGCTACACCTTC	CASSGQEGYGYTF	.	TRBV10-1	TRBD1	TRBJ1-2
TGTGCCAGCAGCGGGCGGACAGGGGGCCTTCCTAACTATGGCTACACCTTC	CASSGRTGGLPNYGYTF	.	TRBV9	TRBD1	TRBJ1-2
TGTGCCAGCACCGGCGCCCCCGGGCTAACTACCCAGTACTTC	CASTGAPGLTTQYF	once	TRBV7-6	.	TRBJ2-5
TGTGCCAGCAGTGAAGGATTGTTCGGGGGAGGGCCGGGGGAGACCCAGTACTTC	CASSEGLFGGGPGETQYF	.	TRBV6-1	TRBD2	TRBJ2-5
TGTGCCAGCAGTTTCGGCCTAGCGGGGGCCAATTGGGGCAATGAGCAGTTCTTC	CASSFGLAGANWGNEQFF	.	TRBV28	TRBD2	TRBJ2-1
TGTGCCAGCAGTGAAGAGGGTTATACGCAGTATTTT	CASSEEGYTQYF	.	TRBV6-1	.	TRBJ2-3
TGTGCCAGTAGCAATGGGGACAGCCGCAATGAGCAGTACTTC	CASSNGDSRNEQYF	.	TRBV19	TRBD1	TRBJ2-7
TGCGCCAGCAGCTTGGAATCGGCCGGGGAGCTGTTTTTT	CASSLESAGELFF	.	TRBV5-1	.	TRBJ2-2
TGTGCCAGCAGCTTCGGGCAGAACTATGGCTACACCTTC	CASSFGQNYGYTF	.	TRBV7-9	.	TRBJ1-2
TGTGCCAGTTCCACCACCATCCCCTCCTCCTACGAGCAGTACTTC	CASSTTIPSSYEQYF	.	TRBV19	.	TRBJ2-7
TGCGCCAGCAGCCAAGGGGTAGGGGGGGACACTGAAGCTTTCTTT	CASSQGVGGDTEAFF	.	TRBV4-3	.	TRBJ1-1
TGTGCCAGCAGCCCACTGGCGGACAGGATTAGCACAGATACGCAGTATTTT	CASSPLADRISTDTQYF	.	TRBV21-1	.	TRBJ2-3
TGTGCCTGGAAAGGACAGGGGCCCTATGGCTACACCTTC	CAWKGQGPYGYTF	.	TRBV30	TRBD1	TRBJ1-2
TGTGCCTGGAGTGTACTTGGGTACGAGCAGTACTTC	CAWSVLGYEQYF	.	TRBV30	.	TRBJ2-7
TGCAGCGTTGGCGGGCAGGAGACCTACGAGCAGTACTTC	CSVGGQETYEQYF	.	TRBV29-1	.	TRBJ2-7
TGTGCCAGCAGCCCTCGTCTGCGCACCCAAGATACGCAGTATTTT	CASSPRLRTQDTQYF	.	TRBV11-2	.	TRBJ2-3
TGCAGCGTTGGGTTCGGAGCGGCGCAGCCCCAGCATTTT	CSVGFGAAQPQHF	.	TRBV29-1	.	TRBJ1-5
TGTGCCATCAGTGACAATAGAGGGGGGAAGGTCACTGAAGCTTTCTTT	CAISDNRGGKVTEAFF	.	TRBV10-3	.	TRBJ1-1
TGTGCCAGCAGTTTATCGCGGTTCTACGAGCAGTACTTC	CASSLSRFYEQYF	.	TRBV27	.	TRBJ2-7
TGTGCCAGTATCGTGGGACAGGGACACGGCTACACCTTC	CASIVGQGHGYTF	.	TRBV19	TRBD1	TRBJ1-2
TGTGCCAGCAGTTACTCGATAGGGCCGGGGGAAGCTTTCTTT	CASSYSIGPGEAFF	.	TRBV6-5	.	TRBJ1-1
TGTGCCAGCAGCATCAGACAGGCGACTAATTCACCCCTCCACTTT	CASSIRQATNSPLHF	few	TRBV7-8	.	TRBJ1-6
TGTGCCAGTAAGGATGGGGACAGGGTTCGGCAGCCCCAGCATTTT	CASKDGDRVRQPQHF	.	TRBV19	TRBD1	TRBJ1-5
TGCAGTGCTAGTAGCACAGATACGCAGTATTTT	CSASSTDTQYF	.	TRBV20-1	.	TRBJ2-3
TGTGCCATCACTGATCAAGAGACCCAGTACTTC	CAITDQETQYF	.	TRBV10-3	.	TRBJ2-5
TGTGCCAGCAGCCAAGGACAGGGATACGGTGGCTACACCTTC	CASSQGQGYGGYTF	.	TRBV11-2	TRBD1	TRBJ1-2
TGCAGCGTTGTAAGTCAGGGGGTGTTATACGAGCAGTACTTC	CSVVSQGVLYEQYF	.	TRBV29-1	TRBD1	TRBJ2-7
TGTGCCAGTAGGAGAGGGACGGGAGCATATGGCTACACCTTC	CASRRGTGAYGYTF	.	TRBV19	.	TRBJ1-2
TGCGCCAGCAGCTCTCTTTTCCCCAACAGGGCCGAGAACTATGGCTACACCTTC	CASSSLFPNRAENYGYTF	.	TRBV5-1	.	TRBJ1-2
TGTGCCAGCAGTTACGGTGGAGGGTACCCCACTGAAGCTTTCTTT	CASSYGGGYPTEAFF	.	TRBV6-5	.	TRBJ1-1
TGTGCCTGGAGTGTAGAAGGGGGCTTTGGAAACACCATATATTTT	CAWSVEGGFGNTIYF	once	TRBV30	TRBD1	TRBJ1-3
TGTGCCAGCAGCCGCGGTGCGGGGCTAACTAACTATGGCTACACCTTC	CASSRGAGLTNYGYTF	.	TRBV7-2	.	TRBJ1-2
TGCAGCGTCCTCTGGGGGGCCGGCTATGGCTACACCTTC	CSVLWGAGYGYTF	.	TRBV29-1	.	TRBJ1-2
TGTGCCAGCAGTCTTTGGGTGGATACGCAGTATTTT	CASSLWVDTQYF	.	TRBV7-2	.	TRBJ2-3
TGTGCCTGGAGTGTACAGGGAGTTTGGCCCGGGGAGCTGTTTTTT	CAWSVQGVWPGELFF	.	TRBV30	.	TRBJ2-2
TGTGCCAGCAGTGAAGCAGACAGAGAGAATCAGCCCCAGCATTTT	CASSEADRENQPQHF	.	TRBV2	.	TRBJ1-5
TGCAGCGTTGAAGTGTTTACTGGAAACACCATATATTTT	CSVEVFTGNTIYF	.	TRBV29-1	.	TRBJ1-3
TGCGCCAGCAGCCCGAGCACAGATACGCAGTATTTT	CASSPSTDTQYF	.	TRBV5-1	.	TRBJ2-3
TGTGCCAGTAGTCCGTCGGGGGGGGTCGACTATGGCTACACCTTC	CASSPSGGVDYGYTF	.	TRBV19	.	TRBJ1-2
TGTGCCTGGAGTCCCAACTACCGCACTGAAGCTTTCTTT	CAWSPNYRTEAFF	.	TRBV30	.	TRBJ1-1
TGTGCCAGCAGGGGGGGGGATCAGCCCCAGCATTTT	CASRGGDQPQHF	.	TRBV2	.	TRBJ1-5
TGTGCCAGCAGCTTGGAACGGCTCTCCTACGAGCAGTACTTC	CASSLERLSYEQYF	once	TRBV5-6	.	TRBJ2-7
TGTGCCAGCAGCCGAACGGCCCAGGGAAACTATGGCTACACCTTC	CASSRTAQGNYGYTF	.	TRBV7-2	.	TRBJ1-2
TGCGCCAGCAGCCCCCGGACAGATAATTCACCCCTCCACTTT	CASSPRTDNSPLHF	.	TRBV5-1	.	TRBJ1-6
TGTGCCAGCATGGGGACAGACCCAGGGAATCAGCCCCAGCATTTT	CASMGTDPGNQPQHF	.	TRBV2	TRBD1	TRBJ1-5
TGTGCCAGCAGCTTGCAACTAAACACTGAAGCTTTCTTT	CASSLQLNTEAFF	.	TRBV5-6	.	TRBJ1-1
TGTGCCAGCTCGCCCGGGACTAGTCCCCTTCTCTACGAGCAGTACTTC	CASSPGTSPLLYEQYF	.	TRBV18	TRBD2	TRBJ2-7
TGCGCCAGCAGCTTGAGTGGGACCCTCACCGAGCAGTACTTC	CASSLSGTLTEQYF	.	TRBV5-1	.	TRBJ2-7
TGCGCCAGCAGCCAAGCCGCTAGCGGGCCGAGCACAGATACGCAGTATTTT	CASSQAASGPSTDTQYF	.	TRBV4-3	TRBD2	TRBJ2-3